These T cell receptor beta chains were read from a single sample in a study of blood T cell repertoires in COVID-19. Sequenced by immunoSEQ multiplex PCR; TCRdb stores in-frame clones only, minus some. This sample yields around 100,000 clones, of which 87% are seen a single time; roughly 7.4% belongs to the top ten. Sequenced sample: peripheral blood. These receptors originate from a man aged 25 to 40 in a cohort sampled during active COVID-19. CDR3s include the opening cysteine and the closing phenylalanine or tryptophan. The D gene is left open where the match is weak.

d_call	v_call	cdr3_length	j_call	cdr3_aa	cdr3_nt
TRBD1	TRBV7-2	15	TRBJ2-2	CASSWGRGHTGELFF	TGTGCCAGCAGCTGGGGCAGGGGGCACACCGGGGAGCTGTTTTTT
TRBD1	TRBV19	15	TRBJ2-1	CASRDGQGRLDEQFF	TGTGCCAGTAGGGACGGACAGGGGAGGTTGGATGAGCAGTTCTTC
TRBD1	TRBV5-1	14	TRBJ1-2	CASSTGTGENGYTF	TGCGCCAGCAGCACCGGGACAGGGGAAAATGGCTACACCTTC
NA	TRBV28	14	TRBJ1-5	CASARGGGNQPQHF	TGTGCCAGCGCCCGGGGAGGAGGCAATCAGCCCCAGCATTTT
NA	TRBV30	12	TRBJ1-5	CAWSRLRQPQHF	TGTGCCTGGTCCCGGCTGAGGCAGCCCCAGCATTTT
TRBD1	TRBV10-3	14	TRBJ2-7	CAISQGQQAYEQYF	TGTGCCATCAGTCAGGGACAGCAGGCCTACGAGCAGTACTTC
NA	TRBV28	14	TRBJ2-1	CASSFSATDNEQFF	TGTGCCAGCAGTTTTTCCGCGACAGACAATGAGCAGTTCTTC
TRBD1	TRBV2	15	TRBJ1-2	CASSEGTGDYYGYTF	TGTGCCAGCAGTGAAGGGACAGGGGATTACTATGGCTACACCTTC
NA	TRBV5-1	13	TRBJ2-5	CASSPSEGETQYF	TGCGCCAGCAGCCCGAGTGAGGGAGAGACCCAGTACTTC
TRBD1	TRBV28	14	TRBJ1-2	CASSHRGQGHGYTF	TGTGCCAGCAGTCACCGGGGACAGGGTCATGGCTACACCTTC
NA	TRBV14	13	TRBJ1-1	CASSPHGGVEAFF	TGTGCCAGCAGCCCCCATGGGGGCGTTGAAGCTTTCTTT
NA	TRBV5-1	17	TRBJ2-7	CASSLDRDTIYSYEQYF	TGCGCCAGCAGCTTGGATCGGGACACCATATACTCCTACGAGCAGTACTTC
NA	TRBV5-1	14	TRBJ2-1	CASSLAGSNNEQFF	TGCGCCAGCAGCTTGGCCGGGAGCAACAATGAGCAGTTCTTC